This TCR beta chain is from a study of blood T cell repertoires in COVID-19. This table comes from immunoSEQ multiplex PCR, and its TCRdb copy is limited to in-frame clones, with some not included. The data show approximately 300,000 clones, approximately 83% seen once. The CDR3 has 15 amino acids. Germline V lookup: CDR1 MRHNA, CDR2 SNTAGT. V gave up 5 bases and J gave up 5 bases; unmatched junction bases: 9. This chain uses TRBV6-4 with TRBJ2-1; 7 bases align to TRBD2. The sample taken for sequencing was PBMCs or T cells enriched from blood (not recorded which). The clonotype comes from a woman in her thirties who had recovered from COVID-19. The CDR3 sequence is CASSPLAGEDNEQFF. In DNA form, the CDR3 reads TGTGCCAGCAGTCCCCTGGCGGGGGAGGACAATGAGCAGTTCTTC.